This T cell receptor (beta chain) was documented in a study of blood T cell repertoires in COVID-19. Study in general: Samples of COVID-19 (acute and convalescent) were obtained from the United States, Italy and Spain. The analysed material was cDNA or gDNA that came from T cells, B-cell-depleted T cells, or PBMCs.

Germline V CDR1 and CDR2: SGDLS, YYNGEE. V was pared by 1 base and J by 7 bases, with 5 bases between. The CDR3 sequence is 12 residues long. Source study methods: Estimated nucleated cell counts came from reference gene primer amplification. Here immunoSEQ multiplex PCR was the method, and the copy in TCRdb shows in-frame clones only, minus some. The DNA gave D and trimming, while V, J and clone size come from that table. This table has 200,000 to 250,000 clones, roughly 86% appearing once. The receptor's source is a woman aged 55-69 years who had recovered from COVID-19. This chain uses TRBV9 with TRBJ2-2, with D hard to call. Specimen: peripheral blood. CDR3 sequence: CASSVSSGELFF. The CDR3 coding sequence is TGTGCCAGCAGCGTATCCAGCGGGGAGCTGTTTTTT.